This passage covers 23 T cell receptor beta chains from one sample sequenced in a study of blood T cell repertoires in COVID-19. Clones were read by immunoSEQ multiplex PCR, and TCRdb kept only the in-frame ones, dropping some. The sample consists of over 250,000 clones, around 90% of them appearing once. Sequenced: PBMCs or T cells enriched from blood (not recorded which). These receptors came from a woman aged 60-70 years in a cohort exposed to, infected with or recovered from COVID-19 (not recorded which).

V is TRBV30 and J is TRBJ1-6, with D unclear. V was pared by 1 base and J by 7 bases, with 20 bases between. CDR1 and CDR2 from the germline V gene are GTSNPN and SVGIG (reference sequence). The CDR3 is 17 residues long. The CDR3, as DNA: TGTGCCTGGAGTGCGTCACGAGGAGGGTCTGGGAATTCACCCCTCCACTTT. Translating it yields CAWSASRGGSGNSPLHF.

V usage is TRBV28 and J usage is TRBJ1-4; tentative D call: TRBD1 (5 bases). The CDR3 length is 17 residues. V was cut by 2 bases and J by 8 bases, with 21 bases left in between. The germline V gene has CDR1 MDHEN and CDR2 SYDVKM. As DNA, the CDR3 is TGTGCCAGCAGTTTAAGGGCAGGGAGGGGATTTCGGGAAAAACTGTTTTTT. Residues: CASSLRAGRGFREKLFF.

V is TRBV4-3 and J is TRBJ2-7, with TRBD2 matching over 9 bases. CDR1 and CDR2 (germline): LGHNA, YSLEER. V lost 1 base to trimming and J lost 2 bases; unmatched junction nucleotides: 0. CDR3 length: 14 amino acids. The CDR3 region has the DNA TGCGCCAGCAGCCAAGGCGGGGGGGCCTACGAGCAGTACTTC. It specifies CASSQGGGAYEQYF.

J is TRBJ1-5 and V is TRBV5-5; D is perhaps TRBD1 (5 bases). CDR1 and CDR2 (germline): SGHKS, YYEKEE (reference sequence). The CDR3 covers 17 residues. V was shortened by 0 bases and J by 5 bases, with 18 bases between the two germline ends. CDR3 sequence: CASSLAAGQVGDQPQHF. DNA of the CDR3: TGTGCCAGCAGCTTGGCCGCGGGGCAGGTGGGGGATCAGCCCCAGCATTTT.

The chain couples TRBV3-1 (or the pseudogene TRBV3-2) to TRBJ2-7; 8 bases agree with TRBD1. Germline V gene data show CDR1 as LGHDT and CDR2 as YNNKEL (reference sequence). This CDR3 contains 14 residues. V was pared by 4 bases and J by 0 bases, with 2 bases of the junction left unmatched. CDR3 sequence: CASSRGTGSYEQYF. The DNA for the CDR3 is TGTGCCAGCAGCCGTGGGACAGGCTCCTACGAGCAGTACTTC.

This clone was found once. The chain carries TRBV5-1 and TRBJ1-5; 11 bases agree with TRBD1. There are 15 residues in the CDR3. Trimming cost V 4 bases and J 4 bases; bases outside gene matches: 4. Germline V gene data show CDR1 as SGHRS and CDR2 as YFSETQ. The DNA for the CDR3 is TGCGCCAGCAGCCTAGGACAGGGGGCAAATCAGCCCCAGCATTTT. Its protein product is CASSLGQGANQPQHF.

The CDR3 DNA reads as TGTGCCAGCAGAACGGGACTGTTCAATGAGCAGTTCTTC. Its protein is CASRTGLFNEQFF. The V gene is TRBV28, the J gene TRBJ2-1; tentatively, D is TRBD2 (6 bases). V lost 6 bases and J lost 6, with 12 bases in between. Germline V gene lookup returns CDR1 MDHEN and CDR2 SYDVKM. The CDR3 is 13 amino acids.

This chain connects TRBV6-5 to TRBJ1-1, with TRBD1 matching over 10 bases. In germline, CDR1 is MNHEY, CDR2 SVGAGI. CDR3 length: 15 residues. V lost 2 bases to trimming and J lost 7 bases; unmatched junction nucleotides: 7. The DNA of the CDR3 is TGTGCCAGCAGTTACCGCCGACAGGGGGCTAATGAAGCTTTCTTT. Protein product: CASSYRRQGANEAFF.

The V gene is TRBV6-5, the J gene TRBJ1-5; 9 bases agree with TRBD1. Unmatched junction bases numbered 6, after V lost 6 bases and J lost 6 bases. The CDR3 contains 14 residues. Germline values: CDR1 MNHEY, CDR2 SVGAGI. The CDR3 sequence: CASRTGGTSQPQHF. The CDR3 DNA reads as TGTGCCAGCAGGACAGGGGGAACGAGTCAGCCCCAGCATTTT.

The chain is built from TRBV5-1 and TRBJ2-1; 15 nucleotides align to TRBD2. Germline V gives CDR1 SGHRS, CDR2 YFSETQ. V was pared by 3 bases and J by 3 bases, with 7 bases of the junction left unmatched. CDR3 length: 18 residues. The CDR3 DNA follows: TGCGCCAGCAGCTCTGGACTAGCGGGAGGGAAGCTCTACAATGAGCAGTTCTTC. Translating it yields CASSSGLAGGKLYNEQFF.

This chain links TRBV2 with TRBJ1-3; no definite D call. V lost 8 bases, J lost 0 bases, and 8 bases lay in between. Germline values: CDR1 SNHLY, CDR2 FYNNEI. The length of the CDR3 is 13 residues. The CDR3 DNA reads TGTGCCAGCTTAAGCCGCTCTGGAAACACCATATATTTT. This codes for CASLSRSGNTIYF.

The chain has TRBV7-9 and TRBJ1-2, with D possibly matching TRBD1 (5 bases). The germline CDR1 and CDR2 sequences are SEHNR and FQNEAQ (reference sequence). The CDR3 is made up of 15 amino acids. The V end lost 1 base, the J end lost 2 bases, and 11 bases lay between the germline ends. The CDR3 is CASSLGGRENYGYTF. The CDR3 nucleotides are TGTGCCAGCAGCTTAGGGGGCAGGGAAAACTATGGCTACACCTTC.

The chain combines TRBV28 with TRBJ1-1, with D hard to call. Deletions cut 8 bases from V and 1 base from J, with 11 bases between. The CDR3 totals 13 residues. Germline V CDR1 and CDR2: MDHEN, SYDVKM. This CDR3 is CASLRRGNTEAFF. For the CDR3, the DNA is TGTGCCAGCTTACGACGGGGGAACACTGAAGCTTTCTTT.

V usage is TRBV9 and J usage is TRBJ2-1; D may be TRBD1 (5 bases). There are 19 residues in the CDR3. The V gene lost 5 bases and the J gene lost 2 bases, with 26 bases spanning the gap. Looked up from germline, CDR1 is SGDLS and CDR2 is YYNGEE. CDR3 nucleotides: TGTGCCAGCAGTCAAGGACAAGGGGCGAGCCCCATCACCTACAATGAGCAGTTCTTC. Its protein is CASSQGQGASPITYNEQFF.

The chain carries TRBV4-1 and TRBJ2-5; D remains unclear. Trimming cost V 1 base and J 5 bases, with 8 bases left between them. The CDR3 consists of 13 residues. Germline CDR1 reads MGHRA; CDR2 reads YSYEKL. CDR3 sequence reads: CASSQASRETQYF. The CDR3, as DNA: TGCGCCAGCAGCCAAGCCTCGCGGGAGACCCAGTACTTC.

The V and J genes are TRBV2 and TRBJ2-2; 12 positions match TRBD1. Trimming took 3 bases from V and 7 from J; bases not matched to a gene: 3. The germline CDR1 and CDR2 sequences are SNHLY and FYNNEI. CDR3 length: 15 amino acids. The DNA for the CDR3 is TGTGCCAGCAGTGAGGGGACAGGGGGCATCGGGGAGCTGTTTTTT. This codes for CASSEGTGGIGELFF.

The CDR3 protein is CASSAEQGTADTQYF. CDR3 in DNA: TGTGCCAGCAGTGCTGAACAGGGAACAGCAGATACGCAGTATTTT. This rearrangement joins TRBV6-4 to TRBJ2-3; D is perhaps TRBD1 (6 bases). V was shortened by 4 bases and J by 4 bases, with 15 bases between the two germline ends. CDR1 is MRHNA, CDR2 SNTAGT, per germline. The CDR3 runs to 15 residues.

The chain joins TRBV4-2 to TRBJ2-5; 8 bases align to TRBD1. Germline-derived CDR1 and CDR2 are LGHNA and YNFKEQ. The CDR3 runs to 16 residues. Trimming took 0 bases from V and 2 from J; bases not matched to a gene: 5. The CDR3 nucleotides are TGTGCCAGCAGCCAAGAGACAAACAGGGGGCAAGAGACCCAGTACTTC. This sequence encodes CASSQETNRGQETQYF.

J is TRBJ1-1 and V is TRBV5-1; tentative D call: TRBD1 (5 bases). Germline V CDR1 and CDR2: SGHRS, YFSETQ. CDR3 length: 14 amino acids. V was trimmed by 0 bases and J by 1 base, leaving 7 bases between them. The CDR3 region is CASSLEGKNTEAFF. Written as DNA, the CDR3 is TGCGCCAGCAGCTTGGAGGGGAAGAACACTGAAGCTTTCTTT.

The V and J genes are TRBV11-3 and TRBJ2-2; 8 bases match TRBD1. V dropped 1 base and J dropped 4; count of bases not matched to a gene: 2. The CDR3 totals 15 residues. Germline CDR1 reads SGHNT; CDR2 reads YENEEA. This chain's CDR3 is CASSLGTGTTGELFF. DNA for the CDR3: TGTGCCAGCAGCTTAGGGACAGGGACCACCGGGGAGCTGTTTTTT.

V gene TRBV3-1 (or the pseudogene TRBV3-2) combines with J gene TRBJ1-3; the match to TRBD1 covers 7 bases. CDR1 LGHDT and CDR2 YNNKEL come from the germline V gene (reference sequence). CDR3 length: 15 amino acids. J was trimmed by 2 bases and V by 3 bases; bases with no gene match: 4. Here the CDR3 reads CASSHYRGTGNTIYF. CDR3 DNA: TGTGCCAGCAGCCACTACAGGGGAACTGGAAACACCATATATTTT.

The chain joins TRBV3-1 (or the pseudogene TRBV3-2) to TRBJ2-2, with 13 bases matching TRBD2. The CDR3 spans 16 residues. The ends lost 3 bases at V and 3 bases at J; junction bases unmatched: 1. Germline lookup yields CDR1 LGHDT and CDR2 YNNKEL (reference sequence). The chain's CDR3 is CASSQGLAGYTGELFF. The CDR3 bases are TGTGCCAGCAGCCAGGGACTAGCGGGATACACCGGGGAGCTGTTTTTT.

This chain's CDR3 is CASSQDRESSYNSPLHF. The CDR3 DNA reads TGCGCCAGCAGCCAAGATAGGGAGAGCTCCTATAATTCACCCCTCCACTTT. This chain links TRBV4-3 with TRBJ1-6, with D unresolved. CDR3 length: 17 residues. CDR1 and CDR2 (germline): LGHNA, YSLEER. V lost 0 bases to trimming and J lost 0 bases, with 9 bases between them.